The 14 T cell receptor beta chains in this list originate from one sample, sequenced in a study of blood T cells in healthy people across ages. Primed by a sample-barcoded 5' primer and a J-beta primer mix, a second PCR proceeded for about 7 to 11 cycles. Via MiXCR, TCRdb re-called the 5' RACE reads, giving one row per CDR3 protein. This repertoire shows almost 800,000 distinct CDR3 sequences, roughly 64% found once; its top ten account for 20% to 25%. Material: blood. These receptors were taken from a young man in good health.

As DNA, the CDR3 is TGCGCCAGCAGCTTGTTAGGTGGAGTAAATGAGCAGTACTTC. Translating gives CASSLLGGVNEQYF. The rearrangement uses TRBV5-1 and TRBJ2-5; D gene unclear. The length of the CDR3 is 14 residues. Germline values: CDR1 SGHRS, CDR2 YFSETQ. V was shortened by 1 base and J by 11 bases, with 18 bases between the two germline ends.

The CDR3 here is CASSLAPHYGYTF. CDR3 nucleotide sequence: TGTGCCAGCAGCTTGGCCCCCCACTATGGCTACACCTTC. The genes are TRBV5-6 and TRBJ1-2; D not certain. This CDR3 has 13 amino acids. Trimming took 0 bases from V and 3 from J, leaving 6 bases between them. Per germline, CDR1 SGHDT and CDR2 YYEEEE.

The CDR3 loop is CASSLTGTGYNYGYTF. The CDR3 coding sequence is TGCGCCAGCAGCTTGACCGGGACAGGGTACAACTATGGCTACACCTTC. This sequence joins TRBV5-1 and TRBJ1-2, with 9 bases fitting TRBD1. With V trimmed by 1 base and J by 2 bases, 6 bases remained unmatched. CDR3 length equals 16 residues. CDR1 and CDR2 from the germline V gene are SGHRS and YFSETQ.

The J gene is TRBJ2-7, the V gene TRBV7-2, with a tentative D call TRBD2 (5 bases). Germline assignment: CDR1 SGHTA and CDR2 FQGNSA. Trimming shortened V by 0 bases and J by 0 bases, and 9 bases separated the two germline ends. The CDR3 is 15 amino acids. The CDR3 DNA reads TGTGCCAGCAGCTTAGCCCTAGCCCTCTCCTACGAGCAGTACTTC. Translated, it gives CASSLALALSYEQYF.

This clonotype was observed a few times. The chain joins TRBV12-3 or TRBV12-4 to TRBJ2-7, with a possible D match to TRBD1 (7 bases). The CDR3 contains 17 residues. V gave up 4 bases and J gave up 2 bases, with 21 bases separating them. The DNA for the CDR3 is TGTGCCAGCAGTTCACCTACGGGGCAGGGGGGTACCTACGAGCAGTACTTC. As protein: CASSSPTGQGGTYEQYF.

This clonotype has just a few counts. The chain carries TRBV6-5 and TRBJ1-4; the D is unclear. The CDR3 spans 14 residues. V was shortened by 6 bases and J by 8 bases, with 16 bases between the two germline ends. Germline V lookup: CDR1 MNHEY, CDR2 SVGAGI. This CDR3 reads CASSFDRKSEKLFF. For the CDR3, the DNA is TGTGCCAGCAGCTTCGACCGGAAATCGGAAAAACTGTTTTTT.

The chain joins TRBV19 to TRBJ2-1; D is unresolved. Germline CDR1 and CDR2: LNHDA and SQIVND (reference sequence). This CDR3 comprises 13 residues. Trimming took 2 bases from V and 3 from J, leaving 5 bases between them. The CDR3 reads CASSIIDYNEQFF. CDR3 DNA: TGTGCCAGTAGTATAATAGACTACAATGAGCAGTTCTTC.

This clonotype was seen repeatedly, ten times or more. The gene calls are TRBV3-1 and TRBJ1-6, with no clear D. The CDR3 is made up of 13 amino acids. V shed 8 bases and J shed 5 bases, with 10 bases lying between them. Germline CDR1 and CDR2: LGHDT and YNNKEL (reference sequence). The CDR3 DNA reads as TGTGCCAGCCGGGGAGTGGATAATTCACCCCTCCACTTT. Translation gives CASRGVDNSPLHF.

This chain connects TRBV7-9 to TRBJ1-5, with TRBD1 matching over 7 bases. J was trimmed by 1 base and V by 5 bases; bases with no gene match: 8. The CDR3 is 16 residues long. Per germline, CDR1 SEHNR and CDR2 FQNEAQ (reference sequence). The CDR3 sequence is CASSPEGAGSNQPQHF. Written as DNA, the CDR3 is TGTGCCAGCAGCCCCGAGGGGGCAGGAAGCAATCAGCCCCAGCATTTT. The full variable domain, completed using reference TRBV7-9 and TRBJ1-5, is DTGVSQNPRHKITKRGQNVTFRCDPISEHNRLYWYRQTLGQGPEFLTYFQNEAQLEKSRLLSDRFSAERPKGSFSTLEIQRTEQGDSAMYLCASSPEGAGSNQPQHFGDGTRLSIL.

This clonotype came up a few times. V is TRBV12-3 or TRBV12-4 and J is TRBJ2-3; a weak D match, TRBD1 (6 bases). The CDR3 extends over 14 amino acids. Trimming cost V 7 bases and J 4 bases, with 15 bases left between them. The CDR3 reads CASTNRAQADTQYF. CDR3 sequence (DNA): TGTGCCAGCACCAACAGGGCACAGGCAGATACGCAGTATTTT.

This clonotype came up once. V gene TRBV5-1 combines with J gene TRBJ2-7; no clear D. The CDR3 is 12 amino acids. V was shortened by 5 bases and J by 0 bases, with 6 bases between the two germline ends. Germline-derived CDR1 and CDR2 are SGHRS and YFSETQ. The chain's CDR3 is CASRETSYEQYF. CDR3 nucleotides: TGCGCCAGCAGGGAAACCTCCTACGAGCAGTACTTC.

The chain uses TRBV10-3 and TRBJ2-2, with 8 bases identical to TRBD2. The CDR3 runs 15 residues. The J segment lost 5 bases and the V segment lost 6 bases, leaving 8 bases of the junction unmatched. Germline V gene lookup returns CDR1 ENHRY and CDR2 SYGVKD. Here the CDR3 DNA reads TGTGCCATCAGCTCCGGGACTAGTGCAACCGGGGAGCTGTTTTTT. Residues: CAISSGTSATGELFF.

Turning to this clonotype: The junction and the germline gene differ at one end; a read error may be behind it. The CDR3 DNA reads TGTGCCAACAGTTTTGTCAGTCATCACGAGCAGTACTTC. It encodes CANSFVSHHEQYF. The gene calls are TRBV12-3 or TRBV12-4 and TRBJ2-7; D unresolved. The CDR3 consists of 13 residues.

The V call is TRBV10-3, the J call TRBJ1-2; D is perhaps TRBD1 (6 bases). Germline V gene lookup returns CDR1 ENHRY and CDR2 SYGVKD. CDR3 size: 13 residues. V was shortened by 7 bases and J by 7 bases, with 16 bases between the two germline ends. This chain's CDR3 is CAINNGQQGGYTF. Written as DNA, the CDR3 is TGTGCCATCAATAACGGACAGCAGGGTGGCTACACCTTC.